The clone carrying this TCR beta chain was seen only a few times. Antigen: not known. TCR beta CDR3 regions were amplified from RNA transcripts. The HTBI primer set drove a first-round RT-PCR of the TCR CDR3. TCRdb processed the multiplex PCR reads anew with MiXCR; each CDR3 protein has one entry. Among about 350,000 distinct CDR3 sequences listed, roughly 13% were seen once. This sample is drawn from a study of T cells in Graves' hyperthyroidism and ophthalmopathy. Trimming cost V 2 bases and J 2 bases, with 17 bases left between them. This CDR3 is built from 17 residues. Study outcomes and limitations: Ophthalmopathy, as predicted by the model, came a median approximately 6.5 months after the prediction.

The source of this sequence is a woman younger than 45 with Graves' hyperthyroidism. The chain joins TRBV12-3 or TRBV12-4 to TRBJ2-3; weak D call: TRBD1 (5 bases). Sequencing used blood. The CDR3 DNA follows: TGTGCCAGCAGTTTAAGGCGGCCAGGGATGGCCACAGATACGCAGTATTTT. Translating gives CASSLRRPGMATDTQYF.